The entry below describes one TCR beta chain. The antigen is undetermined. The data originate from a study of shared clonotypes between healthy human individuals. Whole-study results and caveats: Naive subsets, compared against memory subsets, generally had larger estimated richness values.

The assay was immunoSEQ multiplex PCR, and TCRdb's table has in-frame clones only and misses some. The sample consists of about 1.9 million clones, around 93% of them appearing once. Naive CD8 cells lacked CD45RO and underwent positive selection for CCR7, leaving out terminally differentiated effector memory CD45RA+ cells. Free of recent acute infections or vaccinations, the donors were healthy HIV-negative adults. This receptor was obtained from a man younger than 30 in good health. Some clones in this sample may be carry-over from other donors' samples. The specimen sequenced was naive CD8+ T cells from PBMCs.

The CDR3 coding sequence is TGTGCCAGCTTCCCGCCGGGACAGATTAACACTGAAGCTTTCTTT. Protein sequence: CASFPPGQINTEAFF. The chain joins TRBV28 to TRBJ1-1; 7 bases line up with TRBD1. Looked up from germline, CDR1 is MDHEN and CDR2 is SYDVKM. The CDR3 is made up of 15 amino acids. The V gene end was trimmed by 8 bases and the J gene end by 2 bases; junction bases not matched to a gene: 11.